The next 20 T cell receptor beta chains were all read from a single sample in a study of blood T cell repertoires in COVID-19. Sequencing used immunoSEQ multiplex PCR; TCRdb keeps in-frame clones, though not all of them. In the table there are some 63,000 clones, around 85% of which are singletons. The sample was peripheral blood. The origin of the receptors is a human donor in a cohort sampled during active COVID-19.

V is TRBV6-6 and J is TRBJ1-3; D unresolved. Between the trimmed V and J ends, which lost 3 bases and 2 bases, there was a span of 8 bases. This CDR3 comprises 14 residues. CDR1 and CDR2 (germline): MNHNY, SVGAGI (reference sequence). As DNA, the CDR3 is TGTGCCAGCAGTTATGGCGGGGCTGGAAACACCATATATTTT. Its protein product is CASSYGGAGNTIYF.

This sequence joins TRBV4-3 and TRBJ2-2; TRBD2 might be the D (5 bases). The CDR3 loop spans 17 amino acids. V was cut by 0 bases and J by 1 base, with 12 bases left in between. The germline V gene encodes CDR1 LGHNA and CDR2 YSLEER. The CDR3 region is CASSQDLRGRNTGELFF. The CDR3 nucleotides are TGCGCCAGCAGCCAAGATCTCCGGGGTAGGAACACCGGGGAGCTGTTTTTT.

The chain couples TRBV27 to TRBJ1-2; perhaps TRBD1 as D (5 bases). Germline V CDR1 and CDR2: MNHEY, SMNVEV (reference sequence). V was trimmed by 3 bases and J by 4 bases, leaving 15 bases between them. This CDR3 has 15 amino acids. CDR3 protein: CASSFSGLRGYGYTF. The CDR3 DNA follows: TGTGCCAGCAGTTTCTCGGGGCTGCGGGGCTATGGCTACACCTTC.

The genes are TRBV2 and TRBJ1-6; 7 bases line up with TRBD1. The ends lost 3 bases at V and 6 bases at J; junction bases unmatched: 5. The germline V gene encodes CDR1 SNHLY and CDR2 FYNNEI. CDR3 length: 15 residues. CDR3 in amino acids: CASSEGRQGNSPLHF. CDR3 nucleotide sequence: TGTGCCAGCAGTGAGGGAAGACAGGGTAATTCACCCCTCCACTTT.

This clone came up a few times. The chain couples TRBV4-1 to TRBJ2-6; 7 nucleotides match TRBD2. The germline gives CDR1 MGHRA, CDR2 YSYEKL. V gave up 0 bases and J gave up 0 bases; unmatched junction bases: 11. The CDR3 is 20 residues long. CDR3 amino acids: CASSQDRGGVPSSGANVLTF. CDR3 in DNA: TGCGCCAGCAGCCAAGATCGGGGAGGGGTGCCGAGCTCTGGGGCCAACGTCCTGACTTTC.

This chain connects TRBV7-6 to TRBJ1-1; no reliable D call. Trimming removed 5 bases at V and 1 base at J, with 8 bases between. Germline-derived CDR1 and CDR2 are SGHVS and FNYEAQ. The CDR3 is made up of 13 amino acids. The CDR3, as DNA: TGTGCCAGCAGCACAGTAGGGAACACTGAAGCTTTCTTT. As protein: CASSTVGNTEAFF.

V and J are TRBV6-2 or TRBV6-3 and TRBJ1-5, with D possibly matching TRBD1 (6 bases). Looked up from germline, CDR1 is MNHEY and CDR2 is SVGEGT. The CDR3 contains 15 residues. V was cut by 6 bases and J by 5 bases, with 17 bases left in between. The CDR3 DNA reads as TGTGCCAGCAGCCGCCCTAGCAGGGGATATCAGCCCCAGCATTTT. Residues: CASSRPSRGYQPQHF.

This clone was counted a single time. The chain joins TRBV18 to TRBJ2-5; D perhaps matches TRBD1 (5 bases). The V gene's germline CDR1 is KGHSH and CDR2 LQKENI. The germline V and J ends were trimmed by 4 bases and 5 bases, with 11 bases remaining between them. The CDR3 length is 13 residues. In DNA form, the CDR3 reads TGTGCCAGCTCACGAACAGGAACCGAGACCCAGTACTTC. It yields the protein CASSRTGTETQYF.

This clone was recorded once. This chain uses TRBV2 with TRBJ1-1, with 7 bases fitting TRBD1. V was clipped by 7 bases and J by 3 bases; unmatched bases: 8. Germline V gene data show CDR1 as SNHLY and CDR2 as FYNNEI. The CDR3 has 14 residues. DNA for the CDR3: TGTGCCAGCACCGCACAGGGGAGCGACACTGAAGCTTTCTTT. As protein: CASTAQGSDTEAFF.

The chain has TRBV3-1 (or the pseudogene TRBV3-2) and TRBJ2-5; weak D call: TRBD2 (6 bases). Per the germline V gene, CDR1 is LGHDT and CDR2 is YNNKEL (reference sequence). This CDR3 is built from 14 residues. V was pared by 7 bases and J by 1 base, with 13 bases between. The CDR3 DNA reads TGTGCCAGCAACCTTCAGGGAGGCCAAGAGACCCAGTACTTC. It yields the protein CASNLQGGQETQYF.

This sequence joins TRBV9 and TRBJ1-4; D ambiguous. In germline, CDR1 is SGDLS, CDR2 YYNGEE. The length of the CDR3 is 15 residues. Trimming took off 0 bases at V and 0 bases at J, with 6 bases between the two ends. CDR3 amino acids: CASSVATSTNEKLFF. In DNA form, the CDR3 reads TGTGCCAGCAGCGTAGCTACTTCAACTAATGAAAAACTGTTTTTT.

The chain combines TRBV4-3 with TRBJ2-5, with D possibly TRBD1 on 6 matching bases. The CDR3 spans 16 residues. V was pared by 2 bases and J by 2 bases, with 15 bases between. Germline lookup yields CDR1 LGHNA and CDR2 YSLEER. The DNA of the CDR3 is TGCGCCAGCAGCCAAAACACCAGGGGCCAACAAGAGACCCAGTACTTC. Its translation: CASSQNTRGQQETQYF.

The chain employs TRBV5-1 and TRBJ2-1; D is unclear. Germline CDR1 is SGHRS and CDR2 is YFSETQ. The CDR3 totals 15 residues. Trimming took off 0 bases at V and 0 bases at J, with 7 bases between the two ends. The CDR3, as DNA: TGCGCCAGCAGCTTGGCAGTAAGCTCCTACAATGAGCAGTTCTTC. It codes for CASSLAVSSYNEQFF.

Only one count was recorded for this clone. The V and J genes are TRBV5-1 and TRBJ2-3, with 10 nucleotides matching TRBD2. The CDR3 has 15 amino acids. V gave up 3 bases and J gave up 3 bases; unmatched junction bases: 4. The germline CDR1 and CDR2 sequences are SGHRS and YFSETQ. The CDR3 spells CASSYTTSGTDTQYF. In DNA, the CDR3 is TGCGCCAGCAGCTACACGACTAGCGGGACAGATACGCAGTATTTT.

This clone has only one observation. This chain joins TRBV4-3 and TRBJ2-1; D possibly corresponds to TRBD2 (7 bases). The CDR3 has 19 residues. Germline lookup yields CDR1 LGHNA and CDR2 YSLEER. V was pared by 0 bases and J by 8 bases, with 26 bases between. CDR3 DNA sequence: TGCGCCAGCAGCCAAGATGGCGGGGGCCGCCGAATGGTGAGAGATGAGCAGTTCTTC. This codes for CASSQDGGGRRMVRDEQFF.

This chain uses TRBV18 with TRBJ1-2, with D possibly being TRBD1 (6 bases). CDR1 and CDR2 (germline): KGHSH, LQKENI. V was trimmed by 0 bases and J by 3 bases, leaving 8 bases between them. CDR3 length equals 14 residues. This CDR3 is CASSPPGADYGYTF. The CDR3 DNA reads TGTGCCAGCTCACCACCGGGGGCAGACTATGGCTACACCTTC.

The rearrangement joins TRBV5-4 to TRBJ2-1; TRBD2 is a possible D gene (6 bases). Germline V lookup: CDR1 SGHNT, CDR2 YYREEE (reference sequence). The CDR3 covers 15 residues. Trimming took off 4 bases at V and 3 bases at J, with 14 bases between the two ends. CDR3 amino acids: CASSRGGSVYNEQFF. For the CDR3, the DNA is TGTGCCAGCAGCAGGGGAGGATCTGTCTACAATGAGCAGTTCTTC.

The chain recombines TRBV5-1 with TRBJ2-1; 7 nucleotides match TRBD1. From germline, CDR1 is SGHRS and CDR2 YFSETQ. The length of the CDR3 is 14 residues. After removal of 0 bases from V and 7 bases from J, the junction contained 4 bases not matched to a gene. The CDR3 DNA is TGCGCCAGCAGCTTGGGACAGGGCCTTAATGAGCAGTTCTTC. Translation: CASSLGQGLNEQFF.

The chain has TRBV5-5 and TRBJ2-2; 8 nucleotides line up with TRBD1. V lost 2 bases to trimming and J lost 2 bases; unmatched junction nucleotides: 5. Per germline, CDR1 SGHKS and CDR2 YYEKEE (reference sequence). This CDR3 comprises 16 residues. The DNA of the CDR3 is TGTGCCAGCAGCTTCGAGGGACAGGCCAACACCGGGGAGCTGTTTTTT. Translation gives CASSFEGQANTGELFF.

Written as DNA, the CDR3 is TGCAGCGTTGGCTGGCCGGGACAGGGGCTTCAAGAGACCCAGTACTTC. Residues: CSVGWPGQGLQETQYF. The chain has TRBV29-1 and TRBJ2-5, with TRBD1 matching over 10 bases. Trimming removed 4 bases from V and 2 bases from J; junction bases left unmatched: 10. From germline, CDR1 is SQVTM and CDR2 ANQGSEA. The CDR3 spans 16 residues.